This TCR beta chain was identified during a study of Graves' ophthalmopathy and Graves' hyperthyroidism (dated by TCRdb to 2016 to 2018). Study-wide context: Peripheral blood was collected at initial diagnosis, before any treatment. To tell Graves' ophthalmopathy apart from Graves' hyperthyroidism, and to predict which patients would progress to ophthalmopathy, the study relied on TCR beta repertoire signatures. In total, approximately 130 blood samples were TCR-sequenced: approximately 42 ophthalmopathy, around 75 hyperthyroidism and some 17 hyperthyroidism-to-ophthalmopathy patients. To explore V-J signatures that distinguish ophthalmopathy from hyperthyroidism, a discovery set of 90 to 100 patients was enrolled, made up of around 40 with ophthalmopathy and some 58 with stable hyperthyroidism. An independent validation cohort was composed of around 19 hyperthyroidism patients and 17 patients who later progressed from hyperthyroidism to ophthalmopathy. T-cell repertoires of thyroid tissue and blood were compared in about 6 hyperthyroidism patients. Following sampling, methimazole starting at 30 mg daily was administered to hyperthyroidism patients, and high-dose intravenous methylprednisolone was administered to ophthalmopathy patients. The 100 discovery patients were divided at random into training and test sets in a 7:3 ratio. Broader findings and caveats from the paper: In cross-validation, the 13-signature model distinguished ophthalmopathy from stable hyperthyroidism with around 90% sensitivity and about 81% specificity, while in the test set the corresponding values were around 79% and 71%. No statistical method was used to predetermine the sample size, and group allocation was not hidden from the investigators. Most of the expanded thyroid clonotypes with a frequency above 0.001 were also detected in blood, and it was suggested that the thyroid immune response may be reflected by blood repertoires. In validation, the model predicted ophthalmopathy progression with more than 55% sensitivity and approximately 75% specificity; some 13 predicted patients were CT-confirmed with GO in a median of 6.5 months.

This clonotype showed up many times. This receptor's antigen is unknown. The input lacks base qualities; no much larger clone sits a single base away. Between the V and J ends, shortened by 4 bases and 0 bases respectively, the junction contains 4 bases. The CDR3 covers 12 residues, taking in both the cysteine and the phenylalanine. Only the CDR3 region is kept as DNA, spanning 36 bases read in frame from base 1. CDR1 and CDR2 (SQVTM, ANQGSEA) derive from the germline V gene. The ophthalmopathy patients had moderately to severely active disease, with a Clinical Activity Score of 3 or higher, a NOSPECS grade of 4 or higher, and a disease duration of less than 3 months. Patients with other autoimmune diseases, uncontrolled infections, pregnancy or lactation were excluded. Diagnosis relied on clinical symptoms, serum thyroxine, TRAb, thyroid ultrasound and orbital computed tomography. Using Ficoll-Paque density gradient centrifugation, PBMCs were isolated from 9.5 to 10 ml of fresh peripheral blood. Trizol reagent was used to extract the total RNA, and its quality was then checked on an Agilent 2100 Bioanalyzer.

TCR beta CDR3 regions were amplified from RNA transcripts for repertoire sequencing. The first round of RT-PCR was done with HTBI primers and the Qiagen OneStep RT-PCR kit, and was followed by a second round of multiplex PCR, then size selection and purification. The libraries underwent paired-end sequencing with 100 bp reads on an Illumina HiSeq2000. Turning to the authors' computational methods: SOAPnuke was used to process the reads, throwing out any read that had adapters, had uncalled bases, had a mean Phred below 15, or lacked an exact constant-primer or identifier match. High-quality paired reads were merged with COPE v1.2.5. Each unique nucleotide sequence was treated as a clonotype, and MiTCR v1.1 was used to align the clonotypes to the IMGT TRB V, D and J references. The analysis was limited to V-J combinations with a frequency above 0.0001, which together covered more than 98% of repertoires. For each V-J combination, a TCR clonal expansion and chaos score was defined as F50 clonal expansion divided by the chaos observed in the TCRdist matrix. Features were reduced by Welch's t-statistics and random forest to around 14 V-J combinations, which fed a naive Bayes classifier. Thyroid-blood repertoire similarity was quantified with the Morisita-Horn index. TCRdb passed the public sequencing reads through fastp at Q25 and MiXCR, retaining productive beta sequences. CDR3 protein sequences are deduplicated, and each keeps its most common genes and DNA. Clone size and V and J calls follow TCRdb, not the original study. The sample table shows about 220,000 distinct CDR3 sequences, and 20% to 25% are seen once. The top ten clonotypes cover more than 35% of the sample.

The chain is assembled from TRBV29-1 and TRBJ1-3; the D gene is not confidently resolved. Sequencing used peripheral blood. This clonotype originated in a woman in her forties or fifties with Graves' ophthalmopathy. Donor details come from another sample of the same person, matched by shared clones. CDR3 loop: CSVGSSGNTIYF. The DNA is TGCAGCGTTGGTAGCTCTGGAAACACCATATATTTT.